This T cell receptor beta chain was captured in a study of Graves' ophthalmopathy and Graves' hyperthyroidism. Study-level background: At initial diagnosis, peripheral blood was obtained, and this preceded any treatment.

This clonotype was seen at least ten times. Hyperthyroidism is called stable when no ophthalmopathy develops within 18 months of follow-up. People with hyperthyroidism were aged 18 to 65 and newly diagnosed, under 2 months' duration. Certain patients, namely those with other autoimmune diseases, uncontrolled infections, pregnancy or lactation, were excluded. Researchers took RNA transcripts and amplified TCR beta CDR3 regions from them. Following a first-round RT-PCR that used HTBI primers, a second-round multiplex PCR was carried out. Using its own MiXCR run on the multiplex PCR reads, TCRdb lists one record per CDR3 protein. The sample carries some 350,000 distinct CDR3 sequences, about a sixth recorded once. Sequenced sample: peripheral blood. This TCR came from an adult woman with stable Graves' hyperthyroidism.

The CDR3: CASNPGTGGSLNTEAFF. The CDR3 DNA reads as TGTGCCAGTAACCCCGGGACAGGGGGCTCCTTGAACACTGAAGCTTTCTTT. The J gene is TRBJ1-1, the V gene TRBV19; 12 bases are a match to TRBD1. The CDR3 length is 17 residues. With 7 bases clipped from V and 0 bases from J, the junction kept 9 bases outside the gene matches. Germline-derived CDR1 and CDR2 are LNHDA and SQIVND (reference sequence).